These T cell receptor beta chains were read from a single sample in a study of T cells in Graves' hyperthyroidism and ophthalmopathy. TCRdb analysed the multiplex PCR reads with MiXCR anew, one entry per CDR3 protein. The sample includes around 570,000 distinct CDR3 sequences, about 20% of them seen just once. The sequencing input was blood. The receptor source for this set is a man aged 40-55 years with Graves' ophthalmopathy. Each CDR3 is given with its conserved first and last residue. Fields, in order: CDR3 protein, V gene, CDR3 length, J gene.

CDR3: CASSLPWGEQFF
V: TRBV3-1
length: 12
J: TRBJ2-1

CDR3: CASGPPELREKLFF
V: TRBV7-9
length: 14
J: TRBJ1-4

CDR3: CASKGNPGVDTEAFF
V: TRBV2
length: 15
J: TRBJ1-1

CDR3: CASSAGPDLRNTQYF
V: TRBV18
length: 15
J: TRBJ2-3

CDR3: CASSLEGRRVTDTQYF
V: TRBV11-2
length: 16
J: TRBJ2-3

CDR3: CASSLGGSAEAFF
V: TRBV7-3
length: 13
J: TRBJ1-1

CDR3: CASSGASQGAEAFF
V: TRBV10-1
length: 14
J: TRBJ1-1

CDR3: CASSQPDRGNTEAFF
V: TRBV4-1
length: 15
J: TRBJ1-1

CDR3: CASRDSGSRQFF
V: TRBV7-9
length: 12
J: TRBJ2-1

CDR3: CASRLGPGNTEAFF
V: TRBV12-3/TRBV12-4
length: 14
J: TRBJ1-1

CDR3: CASSLLGLAGGADTQYF
V: TRBV7-3
length: 17
J: TRBJ2-3

CDR3: CSAWDRRNQPQHF
V: TRBV20-1
length: 13
J: TRBJ1-5

CDR3: CASSRQGGIQRNTEAFF
V: TRBV27
length: 17
J: TRBJ1-1

CDR3: CSARTGTSDTQYF
V: TRBV20-1
length: 13
J: TRBJ2-3

CDR3: CAWSVGFVDTQYF
V: TRBV30
length: 13
J: TRBJ2-3

CDR3: CASSLALANYGYTF
V: TRBV11-2
length: 14
J: TRBJ1-2

CDR3: CSARAASGGAPGTQYF
V: TRBV20-1
length: 16
J: TRBJ2-3

CDR3: CASSPVGTGDNSPLHF
V: TRBV25-1
length: 16
J: TRBJ1-6

CDR3: CSARDRGGEKLFF
V: TRBV20-1
length: 13
J: TRBJ1-4

CDR3: CAAGGRIPSGNTIYF
V: TRBV2
length: 15
J: TRBJ1-3

CDR3: CASRDTYGCTF
V: TRBV6-1
length: 11
J: TRBJ1-2

CDR3: CATRDTYEQYF
V: TRBV6-1
length: 11
J: TRBJ2-7

CDR3: CSAPSGIDSDYGYTF
V: TRBV20-1
length: 15
J: TRBJ1-2

CDR3: CACLTGSYTF
V: TRBV30
length: 10
J: TRBJ1-2

CDR3: CASSITGEEYGYTF
V: TRBV19
length: 14
J: TRBJ1-2

CDR3: CASSYMYYGYTF
V: TRBV12-3/TRBV12-4
length: 12
J: TRBJ1-2

CDR3: CASSDGRGSPLHF
V: TRBV12-3/TRBV12-4
length: 13
J: TRBJ1-6

CDR3: CASSYPKTSDQETQYF
V: TRBV6-2/TRBV6-3
length: 16
J: TRBJ2-5

CDR3: CASGLVSRVDTQYF
V: TRBV12-5
length: 14
J: TRBJ2-3

CDR3: CASSSGWESSYEQYF
V: TRBV7-9
length: 15
J: TRBJ2-7

CDR3: CAIKLAVGGEQGNEQFF
V: TRBV10-3
length: 17
J: TRBJ2-1

CDR3: CASSPEGSRGQETQYF
V: TRBV6-2/TRBV6-3
length: 16
J: TRBJ2-5

CDR3: CASSLNRERGYTF
V: TRBV12-3/TRBV12-4
length: 13
J: TRBJ1-2

CDR3: CASSLLHQRGGYTF
V: TRBV28
length: 14
J: TRBJ1-2

CDR3: CASSLSGHGYTF
V: TRBV27
length: 12
J: TRBJ1-2

CDR3: CASSQVAGVGGTEAFF
V: TRBV14
length: 16
J: TRBJ1-1

CDR3: CASSYSVADNEQFF
V: TRBV6-2/TRBV6-3
length: 14
J: TRBJ2-1

CDR3: CASSTFGARRKSETQYF
V: TRBV10-3
length: 17
J: TRBJ2-5

CDR3: CASSSPTGRIDSNQPQHF
V: TRBV2
length: 18
J: TRBJ1-5

CDR3: CASSRSRDGRQPQHF
V: TRBV27
length: 15
J: TRBJ1-5

CDR3: CASSLSGVRDTQYF
V: TRBV6-2/TRBV6-3
length: 14
J: TRBJ2-3

CDR3: CASSVSGTGKEKLFF
V: TRBV6-4
length: 15
J: TRBJ1-4

CDR3: CALGSGIINEQFF
V: TRBV30
length: 13
J: TRBJ2-1

CDR3: CASSLAGTTEQFF
V: TRBV7-9
length: 13
J: TRBJ2-1